Listed below are T cell receptor beta chains from one sample, sequenced in a study of T-cell memory formation after mild COVID-19. MiXCR, applied by TCRdb to the 5' RACE reads, yields one record per CDR3 protein. The data contain 150,000 or so distinct CDR3 sequences, 25% of them singletons. The sample taken for sequencing was PBMCs or a T cell subset sorted from them (not recorded which). The receptor source for this set is an adult woman who had mild COVID-19 (a few samples of this study predate the infection). Cell type and time point are not known. CDR3s include the opening cysteine and the closing phenylalanine or tryptophan. The D gene is left open where the match is weak. Expanded clones get a size class; other rows say once, few or many, or leave the size out.

d_call j_call clone_size v_call cdr3_aa cdr3_nt
- TRBJ2-7 few TRBV10-3 CAISEWQGYEQYF TGTGCCATCAGTGAGTGGCAGGGCTACGAGCAGTACTTC
- TRBJ2-7 - TRBV5-6 CASSSTWTESYEQYF TGTGCCAGCAGCTCTACTTGGACGGAATCCTACGAGCAGTACTTC
- TRBJ2-7 - TRBV7-2 CASSLMSGQLEQYF TGTGCCAGCAGCTTAATGAGCGGCCAGCTTGAGCAGTACTTC
- TRBJ2-7 - TRBV29-1 CSVGGSYEQYF TGCAGCGTTGGTGGCTCCTACGAGCAGTACTTC
- TRBJ2-7 - TRBV30 CAWRGAAYEQYF TGTGCCTGGAGGGGGGCAGCCTACGAGCAGTACTTC
TRBD1 TRBJ2-7 - TRBV19 CASSIGTGNYEQYF TGTGCCAGTAGTATTGGGACAGGGAACTACGAGCAGTACTTC
- TRBJ2-3 - TRBV12-3/TRBV12-4 CASSNRDIRADTQYF TGTGCCAGCAGCAACCGGGACATAAGAGCAGATACGCAGTATTTT
- TRBJ2-3 many TRBV12-3/TRBV12-4 CASSLTGGRTDTQYF TGTGCCAGCAGTTTAACCGGGGGTCGGACAGATACGCAGTATTTT
- TRBJ2-5 - TRBV24-1 CATSDPTTLQETQYF TGTGCCACCAGTGATCCGACTACCCTCCAAGAGACACAGTACTTC
- TRBJ1-2 - TRBV11-2 CASSRGVYGYTF TGTGCCAGCAGCAGAGGGGTTTATGGCTACACCTTC
- TRBJ2-7 - TRBV15 CATSRAGGAAPYF TGTGCCACCAGCAGAGCAGGAGGAGCAGCGCCGTACTTC
- TRBJ1-1 medium-sized TRBV6-4 CASSVLGGATEAFF TGTGCCAGCAGTGTGCTAGGGGGGGCTACTGAAGCTTTCTTT
- TRBJ2-1 - TRBV6-2/TRBV6-3 CASSDVGYNEQFF TGTGCCAGCAGTGACGTCGGGTACAATGAGCAGTTCTTC
TRBD2 TRBJ2-3 - TRBV5-1 CASSSQHQRGTDTQYF TGCGCCAGCAGCTCGCAGCATCAGCGGGGGACAGATACGCAGTATTTT
- TRBJ2-2 - TRBV7-9 CASSSGLWAGELFF TGTGCCAGCAGCTCGGGACTCTGGGCCGGGGAGCTGTTTTTC
TRBD2 TRBJ2-7 - TRBV29-1 CSAGLAGDYEQYF TGCAGCGCTGGACTAGCGGGAGACTACGAGCAGTACTTC
TRBD2 TRBJ2-1 - TRBV20-1 CSARASGRTYNEQFF TGCAGTGCTAGGGCGAGCGGGAGGACTTACAATGAGCAGTTCTTC
- TRBJ2-2 - TRBV20-1 CSARDLGTSSPTGELFF TGCAGTGCTAGAGATCTTGGGACTTCCTCCCCCACCGGGGAGCTGTTTTTT
- TRBJ2-1 few TRBV24-1 CATSDFRGARNEQFF TGTGCCACCAGTGATTTCAGGGGGGCACGCAATGAGCAGTTCTTC
- TRBJ2-5 few TRBV24-1 CATSGRGEGPQETQYF TGTGCCACCAGTGGAAGAGGGGAAGGGCCCCAAGAGACCCAGTACTTC
- TRBJ1-3 - TRBV6-9 CASSYGREGNTIYF TGTGCCAGCAGTTACGGGCGCGAAGGAAACACCATATATTTT
- TRBJ1-2 - TRBV29-1 CSVVVGLGYTF TGCAGCGTTGTTGTAGGATTAGGCTACACCTTC
- TRBJ2-5 few TRBV2 CASSEYGVQETQYF TGTGCCAGCAGTGAATACGGGGTCCAAGAGACCCAGTACTTC
- TRBJ1-3 few TRBV4-1 CASSQVEGIVSGNTIYF TGCGCCAGCAGCCAAGTGGAGGGGATCGTTTCTGGAAACACCATATATTTT
- TRBJ1-1 - TRBV29-1 CSVGWAGSEAFF TGCAGCGTTGGATGGGCCGGCTCTGAAGCTTTCTTT
- TRBJ1-2 - TRBV4-2 CASSVRRELMYGYTF TGTGCCAGCAGCGTTCGACGGGAACTTATGTATGGCTACACCTTC
TRBD1 TRBJ1-4 few TRBV2 CASSDDSGTEATNEKLFF TGTGCCAGCAGTGATGACTCCGGGACAGAAGCAACTAATGAAAAACTGTTTTTT
- TRBJ1-1 many TRBV6-1 CASLQGGNTEAFF TGTGCCAGCCTACAGGGAGGAAACACTGAAGCTTTCTTT
- TRBJ2-3 - TRBV9 CASSVGRDSTDTQYF TGTGCCAGCAGCGTAGGAAGGGACAGCACAGATACGCAGTATTTT
- TRBJ2-2 - TRBV10-3 CAISESDRPGELFF TGTGCCATCAGTGAGTCGGACCGTCCCGGGGAGCTGTTTTTT
TRBD2 TRBJ2-3 - TRBV7-2 CASSSGLAGGHTDTQYF TGTGCCAGCAGCTCTGGACTAGCGGGGGGACACACAGATACGCAGTATTTT
- TRBJ2-5 - TRBV12-3/TRBV12-4 CASSYIGETQYF TGTGCCAGCAGTTATATAGGGGAGACCCAGTACTTC
- TRBJ2-2 - TRBV7-9 CASSLMGSGELFF TGTGCCAGCAGCTTAATGGGTTCCGGGGAGCTGTTTTTT
- TRBJ1-6 few TRBV12-3/TRBV12-4 CASTPGYAINNSPLHF TGTGCCAGCACCCCCGGCTACGCAATAAATAATTCACCCCTCCACTTT
TRBD1 TRBJ2-1 - TRBV29-1 CSVELRTGLHNEQFF TGCAGCGTTGAATTAAGGACAGGTCTCCACAATGAGCAGTTCTTC